The clone carrying this T cell receptor beta chain showed up just a few times. Its antigen is unidentified. The entry originates in a study of T-cell reconstitution after alpha-beta-depleted transplantation in children. General study findings and limits: Several hundred expanded graft clones reportedly were the source of alpha-beta T cells about two months after transplant.

The CDR3 contains 17 residues. Germline lookup yields CDR1 MNHEY and CDR2 SVGAGI. The V gene end was trimmed by 2 bases and the J gene end by 5 bases; junction bases not matched to a gene: 7. TCRbeta library construction was performed incorporating unique molecular identifiers. Via MiXCR, TCRdb re-called the PCR reads, giving one row per CDR3 protein. The data hold 200,000 to 250,000 distinct CDR3 sequences, with about 11% observed a single time. The source of this sequence is a child younger than two with acute myeloid leukemia, due to receive a stem cell transplant. Material: PBMCs, obtained before TCRalphabeta/CD19-depleted stem cell transplant. The V and J genes are TRBV6-5 and TRBJ2-2, with 11 bases aligning to TRBD2. CDR3 region: CASSYETSGTGTGELFF. The CDR3 nucleotides read TGTGCCAGCAGTTACGAGACTAGCGGGACAGGGACCGGGGAGCTGTTTTTT.